Shown below are 20 T cell receptor beta chains from a single sample sequenced in a study of blood T cell repertoires in COVID-19. Measured with immunoSEQ multiplex PCR; TCRdb has only the in-frame clones, and not every one. The sample contains around 270,000 clones, about 87% of which appear only once. Sequencing used peripheral blood. All receptors come from a woman aged 60 to 75 with COVID-19, enrolled during active disease.

This clone was seen a single time. J is TRBJ1-3 and V is TRBV7-2, with 9 bases lining up with TRBD1. Germline assignment: CDR1 SGHTA and CDR2 FQGNSA. The CDR3 extends over 19 amino acids. Losses at the gene ends were 5 bases for V and 0 bases for J; bases not matched to a gene: 14. The CDR3, as DNA: TGTGCCAGCAGCCCCGGGACAGGGAGGCTCTTACTCTCTGGAAACACCATATATTTT. As protein: CASSPGTGRLLLSGNTIYF.

Only one count was recorded for this clone. This chain connects TRBV24-1 to TRBJ2-1; 10 nucleotides line up with TRBD1. The CDR3 loop spans 16 amino acids. Germline assignment: CDR1 KGHDR and CDR2 SFDVKD. V trimming: 5 bases; J trimming: 0 bases; junction bases outside the gene matches: 3. CDR3 sequence: CATSGQGASSYNEQFF. The CDR3 DNA is TGTGCCACCAGTGGACAGGGGGCAAGCTCCTACAATGAGCAGTTCTTC.

This sequence joins TRBV30 and TRBJ1-1; perhaps TRBD1 as D (6 bases). V was clipped by 4 bases and J by 0 bases, with 9 bases between them. The CDR3 spans 13 residues. Per germline, CDR1 GTSNPN and CDR2 SVGIG (reference sequence). DNA for the CDR3: TGTGCCTGGAAGGACAGCTTGAACACTGAAGCTTTCTTT. Amino acids: CAWKDSLNTEAFF.

V usage is TRBV7-6 and J usage is TRBJ2-1, with 7 bases matching TRBD1. V dropped 4 bases and J dropped 4; count of bases not matched to a gene: 10. This CDR3 has 16 amino acids. Germline loops: CDR1 SGHVS, CDR2 FNYEAQ. The DNA of the CDR3 is TGTGCCAGCAGCTATTACACGGGACAGATATACAATGAGCAGTTCTTC. Translating gives CASSYYTGQIYNEQFF.

The chain combines TRBV11-2 with TRBJ1-4; possible D gene TRBD1, 5 bases. CDR1 is SGHAT, CDR2 FQNNGV, per germline. The V end was cut by 0 bases, the J end by 5 bases, with 13 bases between. The CDR3 contains 16 residues. The CDR3 DNA reads as TGTGCCAGCAGCTTAGAGACGGGGGTACGGAATGAAAAACTGTTTTTT. This translates into CASSLETGVRNEKLFF.

This clone occurred once. Here the CDR3 reads CATSAWAAGAYNEQFF. The CDR3 DNA sequence: TGTGCCACCAGTGCATGGGCAGCGGGGGCCTACAATGAGCAGTTCTTC. The chain uses TRBV24-1 and TRBJ2-1; 8 bases line up with TRBD2. The CDR3 spans 16 residues. V lost 5 bases and J lost 2; bases outside the gene matches: 7. CDR1 is KGHDR, CDR2 SFDVKD, per germline.

The rearrangement joins TRBV11-2 to TRBJ2-1; D perhaps matches TRBD1 (5 bases). Germline values: CDR1 SGHAT, CDR2 FQNNGV. CDR3 length: 16 amino acids. The V end lost 1 base, the J end lost 4 bases, and 14 bases lay between the germline ends. CDR3 region: CASSLVIGPGYNEQFF. In DNA form, the CDR3 reads TGTGCCAGCAGCTTAGTCATCGGTCCAGGGTACAATGAGCAGTTCTTC.

The chain combines TRBV28 with TRBJ1-6, with a possible D match to TRBD1 (5 bases). This CDR3 is 16 amino acids long. Germline V gene sequence: CDR1 MDHEN, CDR2 SYDVKM. Trimming stripped 7 bases from V and 7 bases from J, with 20 bases between. The CDR3 DNA is TGTGCCAGCACCACGACTGGGGGGTTTTTCAATTCACCCCTCCACTTT. Its protein is CASTTTGGFFNSPLHF.

As for this clone: This specimen includes other DNA sequences encoding the same CDR3. The chain has TRBV6-5 and TRBJ2-3; D call uncertain. With 6 bases removed from V and 3 bases from J, the gap between germline ends came to 4 bases. The germline V gene has CDR1 MNHEY and CDR2 SVGAGI. The CDR3 covers 11 residues. The CDR3 is CASSLTDTQYF. In nucleotides, the CDR3 is TGTGCCAGCAGCTTGACAGATACGCAGTATTTT.

The V gene is TRBV6-2 or TRBV6-3, the J gene TRBJ2-2; D is possibly TRBD2 (7 bases). Germline-derived CDR1 and CDR2 are MNHEY and SVGEGT. The CDR3 is 16 residues long. Trimming pared 4 bases from V and 5 bases from J, leaving 17 bases between. CDR3 bases: TGTGCCAGCAGTTCTCCGAGGACAGCGGGGACCGGGGAGCTGTTTTTT. This encodes CASSSPRTAGTGELFF.

The V call is TRBV28, the J call TRBJ1-2, with D uncertain. The length of the CDR3 is 11 residues. Trimming took off 5 bases at V and 5 bases at J, with 6 bases between the two ends. In germline, CDR1 is MDHEN, CDR2 SYDVKM. The CDR3 nucleotides read TGTGCCAGCAGTATGAGGTATGGCTACACCTTC. This codes for CASSMRYGYTF.

The chain uses TRBV29-1 and TRBJ2-5; 8 bases are shared with TRBD1. Trimming cost V 4 bases and J 5 bases; bases outside gene matches: 9. Germline assignment: CDR1 SQVTM and CDR2 ANQGSEA. The CDR3 length is 14 residues. CDR3: CSVVLGQVGETQYF. The CDR3 DNA reads TGCAGCGTTGTACTGGGACAGGTGGGGGAGACCCAGTACTTC.

V is TRBV9 and J is TRBJ2-1; maybe TRBD2 (5 bases). The V gene lost 3 bases and the J gene lost 4 bases, with 14 bases spanning the gap. CDR1 is SGDLS and CDR2 is YYNGEE in the germline V gene. This CDR3 region has 15 residues. In DNA, the CDR3 is TGTGCCAGCAGCGCCCGCCGGGGAGATTACAATGAGCAGTTCTTC. As protein: CASSARRGDYNEQFF. Using reference TRBV9 and TRBJ2-1 for the parts outside the CDR3, the full variable domain is DSGVTQTPKHLITATGQRVTLRCSPRSGDLSVYWYQQSLDQGLQFLIQYYNGEERAKGNILERFSAQQFPDLHSELNLSSLELGDSALYFCASSARRGDYNEQFFGPGTRLTVL.

This chain joins TRBV6-5 and TRBJ1-5, with D tentatively TRBD1 (5 bases). Germline lookup yields CDR1 MNHEY and CDR2 SVGAGI. The CDR3 is 15 amino acids. V was pared by 7 bases and J by 5 bases, with 18 bases between. In DNA, the CDR3 is TGTGCCAGCAACCCTGGAGGAGGGGTCGATCAGCCCCAGCATTTT. The encoded protein is CASNPGGGVDQPQHF.

This chain connects TRBV4-2 to TRBJ2-4, with 10 bases identical to TRBD1. Germline lookup yields CDR1 LGHNA and CDR2 YNFKEQ. After removal of 4 bases from V and 7 bases from J, the junction contained 10 bases not matched to a gene. The CDR3 is 16 amino acids. The CDR3: CASSPTGTGDLNIQYF. CDR3 nucleotides: TGTGCCAGCAGCCCTACCGGGACAGGGGATCTGAACATTCAGTACTTC.

For the CDR3, the DNA is TGCGCCAGCAGCTTGGGAGTTCCGAACTATGGCTACACCTTC. Amino acid sequence: CASSLGVPNYGYTF. The chain is built from TRBV5-1 and TRBJ1-2; no reliable D call. Trimming stripped 0 bases from V and 2 bases from J, with 8 bases between. Looked up from germline, CDR1 is SGHRS and CDR2 is YFSETQ. This CDR3 is 14 amino acids long.

The chain employs TRBV27 and TRBJ2-3; no clear D gene. The CDR3 runs 14 residues. Germline loops: CDR1 MNHEY, CDR2 SMNVEV (reference sequence). V was shortened by 3 bases and J by 2 bases, with 9 bases between the two germline ends. This CDR3 is CASSFARNTDTQYF. The CDR3 nucleotides are TGTGCCAGCAGTTTTGCCAGAAACACAGATACGCAGTATTTT.

This chain links TRBV30 with TRBJ1-2; D possibly corresponds to TRBD1 (6 bases). V was shortened by 3 bases and J by 6 bases, with 11 bases between the two germline ends. CDR1 is GTSNPN, CDR2 SVGIG, per germline (reference sequence). The CDR3 has 12 amino acids. The CDR3 sequence is CAWSTGLDGYTF. For the CDR3, the DNA is TGTGCCTGGAGCACAGGGCTGGATGGCTACACCTTC.

The V and J genes are TRBV28 and TRBJ1-6; D unclear. CDR3 length: 16 amino acids. Germline assignment: CDR1 MDHEN and CDR2 SYDVKM. The V and J ends lost 6 bases and 0 bases respectively, with 12 bases between them. The CDR3 sequence is CASSPGESSYNSPLHF. CDR3 DNA: TGTGCCAGCAGCCCCGGGGAGAGCTCCTATAATTCACCCCTCCACTTT.

J is TRBJ2-5 and V is TRBV12-3 or TRBV12-4; D remains unclear. The CDR3 sequence is 12 residues long. Trimming removed 5 bases at V and 9 bases at J, with 13 bases between. CDR3 sequence (DNA): TGTGCCAGCAGTCCGTCCAGCCAGGCCCAGTACTTC. Encoded protein: CASSPSSQAQYF.